This passage covers 30 T cell receptor beta chains from one sample sequenced in a study of T-cell reconstitution after alpha-beta-depleted transplantation in children. Unique molecular identifiers were incorporated when the TCRbeta library was constructed. One entry per CDR3 protein results from TCRdb running MiXCR on the PCR reads. This repertoire shows approximately 1,000,000 distinct CDR3 sequences, less than 30% found once; its top ten account for 25% to 35%. The sequencing used PBMCs, mostly from graft donor cells, collected 360 days after TCRalphabeta/CD19-depleted stem cell transplant. Receptors were obtained from a boy under three years old who had a stem cell transplant for SCID, so the T cells may come from the graft donor.

This chain connects TRBV6-6 to TRBJ1-1; TRBD1 is a possible D gene (5 bases). Germline assignment: CDR1 MNHNY and CDR2 SVGAGI (reference sequence). The V end was cut by 3 bases, the J end by 9 bases, with 14 bases between. The CDR3 is 13 amino acids. The CDR3 loop reads CASSYIPGLKAFF. The CDR3 coding sequence is TGTGCCAGCAGTTATATCCCGGGACTAAAAGCTTTCTTT.

This sequence joins TRBV2 and TRBJ1-1; 8 bases are shared with TRBD1. Trimming at V came to 7 bases and at J to 4 bases, leaving 14 bases not matched to a gene. CDR1 is SNHLY, CDR2 FYNNEI, per germline. The CDR3 runs 16 residues. In DNA, the CDR3 is TGTGCCAGCAATGGCAGGGGGCGGTCTGGGGGCACTGAAGCTTTCTTT. Residues: CASNGRGRSGGTEAFF.

The V and J genes are TRBV12-3 or TRBV12-4 and TRBJ2-7, with D unclear. V was trimmed by 4 bases and J by 0 bases, leaving 19 bases between them. The CDR3 extends over 17 amino acids. The CDR3 DNA follows: TGTGCCAGCAGTTGGGCCACCAATTGGGGAAGCTCCTACGAGCAGTACTTC. Amino acid sequence: CASSWATNWGSSYEQYF.

This clonotype was counted only a few times. Given a much more abundant clone one base away, this may be a read error. This chain links TRBV27 with TRBJ2-3; D ambiguous. This CDR3 has 13 residues. Trimming removed 6 bases from V and 1 base from J, with 8 bases in between. The V gene's germline CDR1 is MNHEY and CDR2 SMNVEV (reference sequence). The CDR3 here is CASSPVGTDTQYF. Here the CDR3 DNA reads TGTGCCAGCAGCCCGGTGGGCACAGATACGCAGTATTTT.

Only a few counts were recorded for this clonotype. V is TRBV12-3 or TRBV12-4 and J is TRBJ2-7, with D unclear. The CDR3 is 12 residues long. V was pared by 1 base and J by 7 bases, with 8 bases between. CDR3 protein: CASSLDAREQYF. The CDR3 DNA follows: TGTGCCAGCAGTTTAGATGCCCGGGAGCAGTACTTC.

This clonotype was seen a few times. The chain joins TRBV7-9 to TRBJ2-2; TRBD1 or TRBD2 may be the D gene (5 bases each). The CDR3 sequence is 14 residues long. Germline-derived CDR1 and CDR2 are SEHNR and FQNEAQ (reference sequence). V was clipped by 4 bases and J by 6 bases, with 12 bases between them. For the CDR3, the DNA is TGTGCCAGCAGCTCCTATAGAGGGGCCGGGGAGCTGTTTTTT. Protein: CASSSYRGAGELFF. The variable domain in full, completed from reference TRBV7-9 and TRBJ2-2, reads DTGVSQNPRHKITKRGQNVTFRCDPISEHNRLYWYRQTLGQGPEFLTYFQNEAQLEKSRLLSDRFSAERPKGSFSTLEIQRTEQGDSAMYLCASSSYRGAGELFFGEGSRLTVL.

There are a few counts of this clonotype. The rearrangement links TRBV20-1 to TRBJ1-5; 7 positions agree with TRBD1. Germline CDR1 DFQATT, CDR2 SNEGSKA (reference sequence). The CDR3 contains 12 residues. The CDR3 sequence is CRDRGRNQPQHF. The DNA of the CDR3 is TGCAGGGATAGGGGGCGCAATCAGCCCCAGCATTTT.

A single count supports this clonotype. The rearrangement joins TRBV6-5 to TRBJ2-5; 11 bases fit TRBD2. The V gene's germline CDR1 is MNHEY and CDR2 SVGAGI. Germline trimming cut 2 bases from V and 6 bases from J; bases unmatched to any gene: 8. This CDR3 contains 16 residues. As DNA, the CDR3 is TGTGCCAGCAGTTACGGTGTAGCGGGGGGGCATAAGACCCAGTACTTC. This translates into CASSYGVAGGHKTQYF.

The chain is built from TRBV10-3 and TRBJ2-3; possible D gene TRBD2, 6 bases. CDR3 length equals 13 residues. Germline-derived CDR1 and CDR2 are ENHRY and SYGVKD. V lost 2 bases and J 13 bases, leaving 16 bases between the germline ends. CDR3 sequence reads: CAISEAGGLHEYF. CDR3 DNA: TGTGCCATCAGTGAGGCCGGAGGGCTTCATGAGTATTTT.

This CDR3 is CASSFPGGYTEAFF. CDR3 nucleotides: TGTGCCAGCAGCTTCCCAGGGGGTTACACTGAAGCTTTCTTT. V usage is TRBV7-2 and J usage is TRBJ1-1, with 7 positions matching TRBD1. Germline-derived CDR1 and CDR2 are SGHTA and FQGNSA. The CDR3 is 14 residues long. After removal of 3 bases from V and 3 bases from J, the junction contained 4 bases not matched to a gene.

This chain uses TRBV11-2 with TRBJ2-7; TRBD2 matches at 8 bases. From germline, CDR1 is SGHAT and CDR2 FQNNGV. CDR3 size: 15 residues. Germline trimming cut 6 bases from V and 0 bases from J; bases unmatched to any gene: 7. For the CDR3, the DNA is TGTGCCAGCAGGTTGAGGCGGGGGGACTCCTACGAGCAGTACTTC. It yields the protein CASRLRRGDSYEQYF.

The V gene is TRBV12-3 or TRBV12-4, the J gene TRBJ1-2; no clear D. The ends were cut back, 3 bases at V and 2 bases at J, with 7 bases in the middle. The length of the CDR3 is 13 residues. The CDR3 spells CASSFAENYGYTF. In DNA, the CDR3 is TGTGCCAGCAGTTTTGCCGAGAACTATGGCTACACCTTC.

This clonotype was seen a handful of times. This chain links TRBV4-2 with TRBJ2-2; either TRBD1 or TRBD2 may fit D (5 bases each). The V end lost 0 bases, the J end lost 4 bases, and 21 bases lay between the germline ends. Germline CDR1 is LGHNA and CDR2 is YNFKEQ. This CDR3 comprises 19 residues. CDR3 in amino acids: CASSQDSGRTMRGTGELFF. In DNA, the CDR3 is TGTGCCAGCAGCCAAGATTCCGGGCGGACGATGAGGGGCACCGGGGAGCTGTTTTTT.

This chain connects TRBV12-3 or TRBV12-4 to TRBJ2-1; 10 nucleotides match TRBD2. This CDR3 contains 16 residues. Unmatched junction bases numbered 10, after V lost 5 bases and J lost 6 bases. CDR3 coding DNA: TGTGCCAGCAGTATACCGGGACTAGCGTCTCGCAATGAGCAGTTCTTC. Translation gives CASSIPGLASRNEQFF.

The V gene is TRBV5-1, the J gene TRBJ2-5; possible D gene TRBD2, 5 bases. Trimming removed 6 bases at V and 4 bases at J, with 13 bases between. This CDR3 has 13 residues. CDR1 and CDR2 from the germline V gene are SGHRS and YFSETQ. In DNA form, the CDR3 reads TGCGCCAGCACCCGGGGATGGCTAGAGACCCAGTACTTC. Translation gives CASTRGWLETQYF.

V and J are TRBV29-1 and TRBJ2-5; D remains unclear. The germline V and J ends were trimmed by 7 bases and 5 bases, with 20 bases remaining between them. The CDR3 has 14 amino acids. The germline gives CDR1 SQVTM, CDR2 ANQGSEA. The CDR3 reads CSAGPLNEGETQYF. The CDR3 DNA is TGCAGCGCCGGTCCCCTCAACGAAGGGGAGACCCAGTACTTC.

This clonotype was seen ten or more times. The rearrangement uses TRBV20-1 and TRBJ2-1; D is uncertain. V was clipped by 4 bases and J by 7 bases, with 5 bases between them. Germline CDR1 and CDR2: DFQATT and SNEGSKA (reference sequence). The CDR3 length is 10 residues. CDR3 sequence: CSATRNEQFF. The CDR3, as DNA: TGCAGTGCTACTCGGAATGAGCAGTTCTTC.

The chain uses TRBV7-2 and TRBJ2-2; TRBD2 matches 8 bases. The CDR3 consists of 14 residues. Germline V gene sequence: CDR1 SGHTA, CDR2 FQGNSA. J was trimmed by 8 bases and V by 4 bases; bases with no gene match: 6. The CDR3 is CASSSLAGRGELFF. The CDR3 nucleotides are TGTGCCAGCAGCTCCTTAGCGGGGAGGGGGGAGCTGTTTTTT.

In its sample, this clonotype was seen once. The genes are TRBV4-1 and TRBJ1-2; a possible D gene is TRBD1 (5 bases). Trimming removed 4 bases at V and 4 bases at J, with 13 bases between. The CDR3 length is 14 residues. The germline V gene has CDR1 MGHRA and CDR2 YSYEKL. For the CDR3, the DNA is TGCGCCAGCAGCCCCAGGGCAGATATCTATGGCTACACCTTC. It codes for CASSPRADIYGYTF.

The genes are TRBV20-1 and TRBJ1-5; D might be TRBD1 (6 bases). Germline CDR1 is DFQATT and CDR2 is SNEGSKA (reference sequence). The germline V and J ends were trimmed by 6 bases and 10 bases, with 13 bases remaining between them. The CDR3 spans 11 residues. The CDR3 protein is CSAARGKPQHF. CDR3 bases: TGCAGTGCGGCCAGGGGTAAACCCCAGCATTTT.

This clonotype has only a few counts. The V gene is TRBV6-6, the J gene TRBJ2-1, with TRBD2 matching over 7 bases. The ends lost 5 bases at V and 9 bases at J; junction bases unmatched: 4. Germline V CDR1 and CDR2: MNHNY, SVGAGI (reference sequence). The CDR3 spans 12 residues. In DNA, the CDR3 is TGTGCCAGCAGTCACGGACTAGTTGAGCAGTTCTTC. This sequence encodes CASSHGLVEQFF.

This clonotype was found once. This chain joins TRBV27 and TRBJ2-7, with D perhaps TRBD1 (7 bases). V was shortened by 6 bases and J by 2 bases, with 17 bases between the two germline ends. Germline CDR1 is MNHEY and CDR2 is SMNVEV (reference sequence). The CDR3 length is 15 residues. CDR3 region: CASSLRGDRPYEQYF. The CDR3, as DNA: TGTGCCAGCAGCCTTAGGGGGGACAGACCCTACGAGCAGTACTTC.

Details on this clonotype: At one end the junction does not follow the germline gene, possibly because of a read error. The V call is TRBV11-2, the J call TRBJ2-1, with a weak D call TRBD1 (6 bases). Germline V gene data show CDR1 as SGHAT and CDR2 as FQNNGV. CDR3 length: 16 amino acids. For the CDR3, the DNA is TGTGCCAGCTGTACAGGACAGTTCCGCTCCTACAATGGGCAGTTCTTC. Translating gives CASCTGQFRSYNGQFF.

This clonotype was seen many times. The J gene is TRBJ2-7, the V gene TRBV12-3 or TRBV12-4; D is ambiguous. This CDR3 has 12 residues. Trimming left V 4 bases short and J 4 bases short, with 8 bases between. The CDR3, as DNA: TGTGCCAGCAGTTCATCAAGGTACGAGCAGTACTTC. This gives the protein CASSSSRYEQYF.

The chain is built from TRBV7-9 and TRBJ1-2; D is unresolved. CDR3 size: 16 residues. V lost 2 bases, J lost 5 bases, and 18 bases lay in between. Germline V gene data show CDR1 as SEHNR and CDR2 as FQNEAQ (reference sequence). CDR3 in amino acids: CASSLSGETRVYGYTF. CDR3 in DNA: TGTGCCAGCAGCTTATCTGGGGAAACGAGGGTTTATGGCTACACCTTC. Combining the CDR3 with reference TRBV7-9 and TRBJ1-2 gives the whole variable domain DTGVSQNPRHKITKRGQNVTFRCDPISEHNRLYWYRQTLGQGPEFLTYFQNEAQLEKSRLLSDRFSAERPKGSFSTLEIQRTEQGDSAMYLCASSLSGETRVYGYTFGSGTRLTVV.

This chain uses TRBV20-1 with TRBJ2-7; no clear D gene. The CDR3 is 14 residues long. Germline V lookup: CDR1 DFQATT, CDR2 SNEGSKA (reference sequence). Deletions cut 5 bases from V and 3 bases from J, with 17 bases between. Here the CDR3 reads CSAGPPRSYYEQYF. DNA of the CDR3: TGCAGTGCTGGCCCCCCGCGTTCTTACTACGAGCAGTACTTC.

This clonotype was observed a few times. The chain joins TRBV2 to TRBJ2-1, with TRBD1 as a possible D gene (5 bases). The germline gives CDR1 SNHLY, CDR2 FYNNEI. V was pared by 6 bases and J by 9 bases, with 12 bases between. The CDR3 consists of 12 residues. The DNA of the CDR3 is TGTGCCAGCAGGGGGCCGTCCTTTGAGCAGTTCTTC. Its translation: CASRGPSFEQFF.

CDR3 sequence: CAISESDGMNTEAFF. DNA for the CDR3: TGTGCCATCAGTGAGTCGGACGGAATGAACACTGAAGCTTTCTTT. The chain employs TRBV10-3 and TRBJ1-1; no clear D gene. The CDR3 has 15 residues. V lost 0 bases, J lost 0 bases, and 8 bases lay in between. Germline assignment: CDR1 ENHRY and CDR2 SYGVKD.

The V call is TRBV3-1, the J call TRBJ2-1, with 15 bases lining up with TRBD2. The J segment lost 5 bases and the V segment lost 4 bases, leaving 15 bases of the junction unmatched. The germline gives CDR1 LGHDT, CDR2 YNNKEL (reference sequence). This CDR3 spans 20 amino acids. The CDR3 coding sequence is TGTGCCAGCAGCCGCTTTACCGGGACTAGCGGGGGGCCTCTCCACAATGAGCAGTTCTTC. Translated, it gives CASSRFTGTSGGPLHNEQFF.

The gene calls are TRBV20-1 and TRBJ2-5; 12 positions match TRBD2. Trimming took 0 bases from V and 4 from J; bases not matched to a gene: 9. This CDR3 region has 17 residues. Germline V gene lookup returns CDR1 DFQATT and CDR2 SNEGSKA (reference sequence). The CDR3 region is CSARDPLAGGFGETQYF. The CDR3 DNA reads TGCAGTGCTAGAGATCCCCTAGCGGGGGGGTTCGGAGAGACCCAGTACTTC.